This TCR beta chain was observed in a study of T cells in localized non-small cell lung cancer. The V and J ends lost 3 bases and 3 bases respectively, with 20 bases between them. Germline V gene lookup returns CDR1 LNHNV and CDR2 YYDKDF (reference sequence). The CDR3 contains 17 residues. General observations from the study: Tumor samples were not multi-region, leaving intratumor heterogeneity unexcluded. A median of around 57 clones ranked among the top 100 in tumor appeared in adjacent lung.

Concerning this clone itself: What it binds is unknown.

Sequenced by immunoSEQ multiplex PCR; TCRdb stores in-frame clones only, minus some. Seen here are fewer than 90,000 clones, 60% to 85% observed once, and the top ten hold about 19%. The sequences come from PBMCs, collected before any cancer treatment. The J gene is TRBJ1-2, the V gene TRBV15; tentative D call: TRBD1 (5 bases). This sequence was found in a man aged 40 to 70 with stage II squamous cell lung carcinoma. This CDR3 reads CATSSTRLGGAHYGYTF. DNA of the CDR3: TGTGCCACCAGCAGTACGCGCCTTGGGGGAGCCCACTATGGCTACACCTTC. Variable domain in full (rest from reference TRBV15 and TRBJ1-2): DAMVIQNPRYQVTQFGKPVTLSCSQTLNHNVMYWYQQKSSQAPKLLFHYYDKDFNNEADTPDNFQSRRPNTSFCFLDIRSPGLGDTAMYLCATSSTRLGGAHYGYTFGSGTRLTVV.